The following is a T cell receptor beta chain sequence with its context. Its antigen is as yet unknown. This sample is part of a study of cytomegalovirus exposure and HLA in healthy donors. Overall study results and limits: Per a later analysis, about 17,000 TCR beta sequences showed association with HLA alleles at 0.05 false discovery rate. Association of a missense DCLRE1C variant with TCR beta V- and J-gene trimming was reported in a later analysis.

The PCR employed 60 Vbeta primers together with 13 Jbeta primers. Method: immunoSEQ multiplex PCR; TCRdb's copy keeps in-frame clones and lacks some. The repertoire holds fewer than 150,000 clones, with 15% as singletons. Per germline, CDR1 LGHNA and CDR2 YSLEER. V was clipped by 1 base and J by 0 bases, with 10 bases between them. The CDR3 contains 16 residues. The chain recombines TRBV4-3 with TRBJ2-1, with D tentatively TRBD2 (7 bases). The source is a woman between 18 and 29 years old in good health and CMV-seronegative. Sequencing was performed on PBMCs. CDR3: CASSQGGGPSYNEQFF. The CDR3 nucleotides are TGCGCCAGCAGCCAAGGCGGGGGCCCCTCCTACAATGAGCAGTTCTTC.